Below are 26 T cell receptor beta chains sequenced from a single sample in a study of OX40 agonist ivuxolimab in advanced cancers. Using immunoSEQ multiplex PCR, the repertoire was profiled, and TCRdb retains in-frame clones only, with some absent. The table records about 24,000 clones, 65% to 85% of them present only once. The sequencing used CD4+ or CD8+ T cells sorted from blood, collected in a trial of the OX40 agonist ivuxolimab. The receptors come from an adult with an advanced solid tumor such as melanoma, head and neck, liver or kidney cancer.

This rearrangement joins TRBV9 to TRBJ1-3; D perhaps matches TRBD1 (5 bases). This CDR3 is built from 15 residues. V was pared by 2 bases and J by 2 bases, with 11 bases between. Germline CDR1 SGDLS, CDR2 YYNGEE. CDR3 DNA: TGTGCCAGCAGCGTGTCCGGGACTACTGGAAACACCATATATTTT. It translates to CASSVSGTTGNTIYF.

This rearrangement joins TRBV6-5 to TRBJ2-7, with D possibly matching TRBD1 (5 bases). CDR3 length equals 13 residues. Germline CDR1 MNHEY, CDR2 SVGAGI. With 5 bases removed from V and 2 bases from J, the gap between germline ends came to 10 bases. The CDR3 DNA is TGTGCCAGCAGTCCGGACATAACCTACGAGCAGTACTTC. It codes for CASSPDITYEQYF.

This chain uses TRBV5-1 with TRBJ2-7; D ambiguous. The CDR3 length is 14 residues. Germline V gene data show CDR1 as SGHRS and CDR2 as YFSETQ. The V and J ends lost 2 bases and 3 bases respectively, with 12 bases between them. The CDR3: CASSFGDADYEQYF. The CDR3 DNA reads TGCGCCAGCAGCTTTGGAGATGCAGACTACGAGCAGTACTTC.

The V call is TRBV20-1, the J call TRBJ2-7; D is unclear. Between the trimmed V and J ends, which lost 6 bases and 4 bases, there was a span of 7 bases. CDR3 size: 10 residues. Germline values: CDR1 DFQATT, CDR2 SNEGSKA (reference sequence). CDR3 region: CSALMYEQYF. The DNA for the CDR3 is TGCAGTGCCCTAATGTACGAGCAGTACTTC.

This clone was recorded a few times. The chain employs TRBV9 and TRBJ1-6; D uncertain. With 3 bases removed from V and 7 bases from J, the gap between germline ends came to 5 bases. The length of the CDR3 is 12 residues. Germline V gene sequence: CDR1 SGDLS, CDR2 YYNGEE. The DNA for the CDR3 is TGTGCCAGCAGCGCCTCCAATTCACCCCTCCACTTT. As protein: CASSASNSPLHF.

The sample holds one count of this clone. The rearrangement links TRBV7-9 to TRBJ1-2, with no clear D. V was pared by 2 bases and J by 4 bases, with 8 bases between. This CDR3 is 13 amino acids long. CDR1 is SEHNR, CDR2 FQNEAQ, per germline (reference sequence). Written as DNA, the CDR3 is TGTGCCAGCAGCTTAATGTCGGGCTATGGCTACACCTTC. Encoded protein: CASSLMSGYGYTF.

This CDR3 reads CASSTGRLPTDTQYF. For the CDR3, the DNA is TGCGCCAGCAGCACAGGGCGACTACCCACAGATACGCAGTATTTT. The J gene is TRBJ2-3, the V gene TRBV5-1, with D possibly being TRBD1 (6 bases). This CDR3 has 15 amino acids. The germline V gene encodes CDR1 SGHRS and CDR2 YFSETQ. V was cut by 4 bases and J by 2 bases, with 14 bases left in between.

This chain uses TRBV7-9 with TRBJ2-1, with 7 positions matching TRBD2. The germline gives CDR1 SEHNR, CDR2 FQNEAQ (reference sequence). The CDR3 loop spans 16 amino acids. Trimming at V came to 1 base and at J to 9 bases, leaving 12 bases not matched to a gene. DNA for the CDR3: TGTGCCAGCAGCTTAGTTGGGCCTACTCGCGGGGGTGAGCAGTTCTTC. This encodes CASSLVGPTRGGEQFF.

The chain is built from TRBV18 and TRBJ1-1; a weak D match, TRBD1 (5 bases). The CDR3 has 14 amino acids. Germline V gene sequence: CDR1 KGHSH, CDR2 LQKENI. Trimming pared 3 bases from V and 10 bases from J, leaving 18 bases between. The CDR3 DNA follows: TGTGCCAGCTCACCGACGGGGGAACGGTTTGGAGCTTTCTTT. This translates into CASSPTGERFGAFF.

The table lists this clone with a count of one. The chain links TRBV6-1 to TRBJ1-4; 7 nucleotides match TRBD1. V lost 6 bases and J lost 4; bases outside the gene matches: 8. Germline CDR1 is MNHNS and CDR2 is SASEGT. There are 15 residues in the CDR3. The CDR3: CASSLTGSVNEKLFF. For the CDR3, the DNA is TGTGCCAGCAGCCTGACAGGGTCTGTTAATGAAAAACTGTTTTTT.

V gene TRBV9 combines with J gene TRBJ2-2; TRBD2 aligns across 8 bases. This CDR3 spans 16 amino acids. Germline V CDR1 and CDR2: SGDLS, YYNGEE. V gave up 3 bases and J gave up 3 bases; unmatched junction bases: 7. The CDR3 DNA follows: TGTGCCAGCAGCGCGGGAGGGAATCGGGACACCGGGGAGCTGTTTTTT. Translation gives CASSAGGNRDTGELFF.

This chain links TRBV7-2 with TRBJ2-7; D uncertain. Germline-derived CDR1 and CDR2 are SGHTA and FQGNSA. The CDR3 is made up of 15 amino acids. Trimming removed 0 bases from V and 2 bases from J, with 11 bases in between. The CDR3 sequence is CASSLATGNAYEQYF. In DNA, the CDR3 is TGTGCCAGCAGCTTAGCGACTGGGAACGCCTACGAGCAGTACTTC.

The chain's CDR3 is CASSLGPQETQYF. The CDR3 nucleotides read TGCGCCAGCAGCTTGGGCCCACAAGAGACCCAGTACTTC. The rearrangement joins TRBV5-1 to TRBJ2-5; D is ambiguous. Looked up from germline, CDR1 is SGHRS and CDR2 is YFSETQ. CDR3 length equals 13 residues. V was clipped by 0 bases and J by 2 bases, with 5 bases between them.

The sample holds one count of this clone. CDR3 nucleotides: TGTGCCAGCAGCGCAACGAGGGAGACCCAGTACTTC. Amino acids: CASSATRETQYF. The chain joins TRBV7-9 to TRBJ2-5; D unclear. Trimming cost V 5 bases and J 5 bases, with 9 bases left between them. The CDR3 length is 12 residues. Germline CDR1 and CDR2: SEHNR and FQNEAQ (reference sequence).

The V call is TRBV15, the J call TRBJ2-7; the D gene is possibly TRBD2 (7 bases). V was trimmed by 9 bases and J by 3 bases, leaving 15 bases between them. CDR3 length equals 13 residues. CDR1 and CDR2 (germline): LNHNV, YYDKDF (reference sequence). CDR3: CATASGGFYEQYF. The CDR3 region has the DNA TGTGCCACGGCTTCGGGGGGCTTCTACGAGCAGTACTTC.

The chain uses TRBV19 and TRBJ1-5; D perhaps matches TRBD1 (5 bases). Trimming removed 6 bases at V and 4 bases at J, with 13 bases between. The CDR3 covers 14 residues. Germline CDR1 is LNHDA and CDR2 is SQIVND (reference sequence). CDR3 sequence reads: CASSWQGGNQPQHF. CDR3 DNA: TGTGCCAGTAGCTGGCAGGGCGGGAATCAGCCCCAGCATTTT.

V gene TRBV6-6 combines with J gene TRBJ1-5; 9 bases fit TRBD1. Germline V gene data show CDR1 as MNHNY and CDR2 as SVGAGI (reference sequence). Germline trimming cut 6 bases from V and 4 bases from J; bases unmatched to any gene: 10. CDR3 length: 16 residues. In DNA, the CDR3 is TGTGCCAGCAGCGACTGGGGACAGGGAGTAAATCAGCCCCAGCATTTT. The encoded protein is CASSDWGQGVNQPQHF.

The rearrangement links TRBV30 to TRBJ1-4; D remains ambiguous. CDR3 size: 13 residues. The ends were cut back, 0 bases at V and 3 bases at J, with 5 bases in the middle. The germline CDR1 and CDR2 sequences are GTSNPN and SVGIG (reference sequence). The CDR3 is CAWSVMANEKLFF. In DNA form, the CDR3 reads TGTGCCTGGAGTGTAATGGCTAATGAAAAACTGTTTTTT.

J is TRBJ2-3 and V is TRBV5-4, with 8 bases fitting TRBD2. CDR1 and CDR2 (germline): SGHNT, YYREEE (reference sequence). The length of the CDR3 is 13 residues. The V segment lost 1 base and the J segment 6 bases; nucleotides outside the gene matches: 1. The CDR3 here is CASSLSGSDTQYF. The CDR3 DNA sequence: TGTGCCAGCAGCTTGAGCGGGAGTGATACGCAGTATTTT.

This chain uses TRBV9 with TRBJ2-1; 9 bases are shared with TRBD1. Germline V gene data show CDR1 as SGDLS and CDR2 as YYNGEE. V was clipped by 0 bases and J by 9 bases; unmatched bases: 4. The CDR3 contains 14 residues. CDR3 loop: CASSVETGGTEQFF. In DNA form, the CDR3 reads TGTGCCAGCAGCGTAGAAACAGGGGGCACTGAGCAGTTCTTC.

The chain uses TRBV19 and TRBJ1-5; 8 bases line up with TRBD1. Germline trimming cut 1 base from V and 4 bases from J; bases unmatched to any gene: 3. Germline CDR1 reads LNHDA; CDR2 reads SQIVND (reference sequence). The CDR3 runs 15 residues. The CDR3 reads CASSIGRTGNQPQHF. CDR3 sequence (DNA): TGTGCCAGTAGTATAGGGAGGACAGGGAATCAGCCCCAGCATTTT.

The gene calls are TRBV4-3 and TRBJ2-7; 9 bases align to TRBD1. V shed 4 bases, J shed 5 bases, and the junction held 9 bases outside the gene matches. Germline-derived CDR1 and CDR2 are LGHNA and YSLEER. The CDR3 extends over 15 amino acids. This chain's CDR3 is CASSRDRTGENEQYF. In nucleotides, the CDR3 is TGCGCCAGCAGCCGAGATAGGACAGGGGAGAACGAGCAGTACTTC.

The rearrangement links TRBV6-6 to TRBJ1-2, with 7 bases aligning to TRBD1. The V segment lost 5 bases and the J segment 10 bases; nucleotides outside the gene matches: 10. Germline lookup yields CDR1 MNHNY and CDR2 SVGAGI (reference sequence). This CDR3 is built from 13 residues. CDR3 sequence: CASSPGTVALYTF. The DNA for the CDR3 is TGTGCCAGCAGTCCCGGGACAGTGGCCCTCTACACCTTC.

Points on this clone: Within the sample, other DNA sequences also encode this same CDR3. The J gene is TRBJ1-1, the V gene TRBV29-1; no firm D call. Germline loops: CDR1 SQVTM, CDR2 ANQGSEA. The V gene lost 1 base and the J gene lost 1 base, with 7 bases spanning the gap. There are 13 residues in the CDR3. This chain's CDR3 is CSVEGTANTEAFF. CDR3 DNA: TGCAGCGTTGAAGGGACGGCGAACACTGAAGCTTTCTTT.

The rearrangement links TRBV11-2 to TRBJ2-3; the D gene is possibly TRBD2 (7 bases). The CDR3 covers 15 residues. Germline V lookup: CDR1 SGHAT, CDR2 FQNNGV. The germline V and J ends were trimmed by 5 bases and 4 bases, with 16 bases remaining between them. The CDR3 here is CASSPLGGAADTQYF. The CDR3 region has the DNA TGTGCCAGCAGCCCGTTGGGGGGGGCTGCAGATACGCAGTATTTT.

This chain uses TRBV30 with TRBJ2-1, with TRBD2 matching over 10 bases. CDR3 size: 15 residues. CDR1 and CDR2 (germline): GTSNPN, SVGIG (reference sequence). The V and J ends lost 2 bases and 6 bases, in that order; junction bases with no gene match: 7. The chain's CDR3 is CAWSTSGRASNEQFF. The CDR3 DNA sequence: TGTGCCTGGAGTACCAGCGGGAGGGCCTCCAATGAGCAGTTCTTC.